The 20 T cell receptor beta chains reported below all come from one sample, sequenced in a study. TCRdb redid the calling of the RT-PCR reads with MiXCR, one entry per CDR3 protein. The table shows about 680,000 distinct CDR3 sequences, with around 14% occurring only once. Input material: memory CD4+ T cells from blood. Source of these receptors: a female donor in good health, serving as a healthy control.

The chain links TRBV7-3 to TRBJ2-7, with D uncertain. Germline values: CDR1 SGHTA, CDR2 FQGTGA. This CDR3 contains 13 residues. V was clipped by 0 bases and J by 2 bases, with 5 bases between them. The CDR3 DNA sequence: TGTGCCAGCAGCTTAACTAAAGCCTACGAGCAGTACTTC. Its translation is CASSLTKAYEQYF.

The chain recombines TRBV28 with TRBJ2-7; D possibly corresponds to TRBD1 (6 bases). The V end was cut by 6 bases, the J end by 6 bases, with 15 bases between. This CDR3 spans 13 amino acids. The germline gives CDR1 MDHEN, CDR2 SYDVKM. The CDR3 sequence is CASSREKGGEQYF. The CDR3 DNA reads as TGTGCCAGCAGCCGCGAAAAAGGGGGCGAGCAGTACTTC.

The chain uses TRBV12-3 or TRBV12-4 and TRBJ2-3, with unresolved D. The CDR3 covers 11 residues. Trimming cost V 7 bases and J 3 bases, with 5 bases left between them. CDR3: CASTITDTQYF. The CDR3 DNA sequence: TGTGCCAGCACCATAACAGATACGCAGTATTTT.

This clonotype was seen repeatedly, ten times or more. This rearrangement joins TRBV4-2 to TRBJ2-3; 10 positions agree with TRBD2. CDR1 is LGHNA and CDR2 is YNFKEQ in the germline V gene. CDR3 size: 18 residues. With 3 bases clipped from V and 3 bases from J, the junction kept 12 bases outside the gene matches. CDR3 in amino acids: CASSHAFGGGLATDTQYF. The CDR3 DNA follows: TGTGCCAGCAGCCATGCCTTCGGGGGGGGACTAGCGACAGATACGCAGTATTTT.

This clonotype has just a few counts. In nucleotides, the CDR3 is TGCGCCAGCAGCCGAGGGACTAGCGGGAGTCGCTACAATGAGCAGTTCTTC. Protein sequence: CASSRGTSGSRYNEQFF. The V gene is TRBV4-1, the J gene TRBJ2-1; 14 positions match TRBD2. There are 17 residues in the CDR3. Per the germline V gene, CDR1 is MGHRA and CDR2 is YSYEKL. The V segment lost 4 bases and the J segment 3 bases; nucleotides outside the gene matches: 5.

This clonotype was picked up a small number of times. This chain joins TRBV7-9 and TRBJ1-2, with 10 positions matching TRBD1. The CDR3 covers 15 residues. CDR1 SEHNR and CDR2 FQNEAQ come from the germline V gene (reference sequence). V shed 4 bases, J shed 3 bases, and the junction held 5 bases outside the gene matches. The CDR3 coding sequence is TGTGCCAGCAGCTCTAGGACAGGGGGGGACTATGGCTACACCTTC. Protein: CASSSRTGGDYGYTF.

This clonotype was counted only a few times. V gene TRBV28 combines with J gene TRBJ2-7; D assignment may be TRBD1 or TRBD2 (5 bases each). Trimming took off 5 bases at V and 2 bases at J, with 19 bases between the two ends. CDR1 is MDHEN, CDR2 SYDVKM, per germline. CDR3 length: 16 amino acids. The CDR3 DNA sequence: TGTGCCAGCAGTCCCCCAGGGCCTAGCAACGCCTACGAGCAGTACTTC. This gives the protein CASSPPGPSNAYEQYF.

This clonotype was observed a handful of times. The chain joins TRBV10-3 to TRBJ2-3; D not resolved. The CDR3 sequence is 13 residues long. Trimming took off 6 bases at V and 0 bases at J, with 7 bases between the two ends. Per germline, CDR1 ENHRY and CDR2 SYGVKD. The CDR3 DNA reads as TGTGCCATCAGGGGCTCTAGCACAGATACGCAGTATTTT. This encodes CAIRGSSTDTQYF.

This clonotype was detected many times. The genes are TRBV10-3 and TRBJ1-1, with 7 bases that match TRBD1. This CDR3 spans 13 amino acids. CDR1 ENHRY and CDR2 SYGVKD come from the germline V gene. V gave up 9 bases and J gave up 0 bases; unmatched junction bases: 4. The CDR3 here is CAIQQGMNTEAFF. The CDR3 DNA is TGTGCCATACAACAGGGGATGAACACTGAAGCTTTCTTT.

This clonotype has ten or more counts. The chain combines TRBV20-1 with TRBJ2-3; 11 bases line up with TRBD2. Germline-derived CDR1 and CDR2 are DFQATT and SNEGSKA (reference sequence). With V trimmed by 3 bases and J by 1 base, 6 bases remained unmatched. This CDR3 comprises 16 residues. CDR3 nucleotide sequence: TGCAGTGCTAGTTCCCAACTAGCGGGGGGCACAGATACGCAGTATTTT. This translates into CSASSQLAGGTDTQYF.

The chain is built from TRBV5-6 and TRBJ1-5; 10 bases line up with TRBD1. In germline, CDR1 is SGHDT, CDR2 YYEEEE. There are 16 residues in the CDR3. V was clipped by 3 bases and J by 6 bases; unmatched bases: 9. The CDR3 DNA reads as TGTGCCAGCAGCTCTGGGCCGGGACAGGGGTTTCAGCCCCAGCATTTT. Translation gives CASSSGPGQGFQPQHF.

The gene calls are TRBV7-3 and TRBJ2-5; 11 bases agree with TRBD1. V trimming: 2 bases; J trimming: 5 bases; junction bases outside the gene matches: 7. The CDR3 loop spans 16 amino acids. In germline, CDR1 is SGHTA, CDR2 FQGTGA. The CDR3 sequence: CASSLERGTGGETQYF. The CDR3 DNA reads as TGTGCCAGCAGCTTAGAGAGAGGGACAGGGGGGGAGACCCAGTACTTC.

This clonotype has a handful of counts. This chain joins TRBV5-6 and TRBJ1-6; tentative D call: TRBD1 (5 bases). Trimming shortened V by 3 bases and J by 10 bases, and 14 bases separated the two germline ends. Germline assignment: CDR1 SGHDT and CDR2 YYEEEE. CDR3 length: 14 residues. CDR3 sequence: CASSSRDPGSPLHF. CDR3 DNA sequence: TGTGCCAGCAGCTCCCGGGACCCCGGATCACCCCTCCACTTT.

A few counts support this clonotype. The CDR3 nucleotides read TGCAGTGCTTCTCCCGTCAGGGGGCGAAGAGAGACCCAGTACTTC. It is translated as CSASPVRGRRETQYF. The gene calls are TRBV20-1 and TRBJ2-5; TRBD1 matches at 8 bases. The trim removed 5 bases at V and 4 bases at J, leaving 12 bases unmatched. CDR1 and CDR2 from the germline V gene are DFQATT and SNEGSKA (reference sequence). CDR3 length equals 15 residues.

This clonotype showed up just a few times. This chain connects TRBV7-7 to TRBJ2-3; 10 nucleotides align to TRBD2. The length of the CDR3 is 14 residues. In germline, CDR1 is SSHAT, CDR2 FNYEAQ (reference sequence). With V trimmed by 5 bases and J by 4 bases, 3 bases remained unmatched. The CDR3 loop is CASSIGTSADTQYF. The CDR3 bases are TGTGCCAGCAGCATCGGGACTAGCGCAGATACGCAGTATTTT.

This clonotype was found a few times. This chain joins TRBV9 and TRBJ2-1; TRBD2 matches 7 bases. The CDR3 length is 14 residues. J was trimmed by 7 bases and V by 1 base; bases with no gene match: 5. Germline loops: CDR1 SGDLS, CDR2 YYNGEE. The CDR3 DNA sequence: TGTGCCAGCAGCGTAAGGGACTATATTAATGAGCAGTTCTTC. Translated: CASSVRDYINEQFF.

This clonotype appeared a few times. J is TRBJ2-3 and V is TRBV5-1; a possible D gene is TRBD1 (6 bases). Germline CDR1 reads SGHRS; CDR2 reads YFSETQ. Trimming left V 3 bases short and J 4 bases short, with 15 bases between. The CDR3 has 15 amino acids. Here the CDR3 reads CASSSGTTRSDTQYF. Here the CDR3 DNA reads TGCGCCAGCAGCTCCGGGACAACTAGGTCAGATACGCAGTATTTT.

This clonotype was recorded many times. J is TRBJ1-6 and V is TRBV7-2; D uncertain. Germline-derived CDR1 and CDR2 are SGHTA and FQGNSA. The V and J ends lost 1 base and 10 bases respectively, with 8 bases between them. The CDR3 is 13 residues long. The CDR3, as DNA: TGTGCCAGCAGCTTAGGCGGCCCCTCACCCCTCCACTTT. Translating it yields CASSLGGPSPLHF.

This clonotype was seen more than once but under ten times. The chain carries TRBV5-1 and TRBJ1-2; the D is unclear. The germline V gene has CDR1 SGHRS and CDR2 YFSETQ. The V end was cut by 1 base, the J end by 5 bases, with 9 bases between. This CDR3 has 13 amino acids. CDR3 protein: CASSLMPNYGYTF. In DNA form, the CDR3 reads TGCGCCAGCAGCTTGATGCCCAATTATGGCTACACCTTC.

This clonotype was observed a few times. The chain links TRBV5-5 to TRBJ1-1; D remains ambiguous. The CDR3 covers 13 residues. Trimming took off 5 bases at V and 5 bases at J, with 13 bases between the two ends. Germline CDR1 reads SGHKS; CDR2 reads YYEKEE (reference sequence). For the CDR3, the DNA is TGTGCCAGCAGAGGACGGGCGGGTACTGAAGCTTTCTTT. It yields the protein CASRGRAGTEAFF.